This passage covers 9 T cell receptor beta chains from one sample sequenced in a study of multiple sclerosis patients with progressive multifocal leukoencephalopathy. Regarding time point: approximately 12 months of natalizumab therapy. Sequenced by immunoSEQ multiplex PCR; TCRdb stores in-frame clones only, minus some. The data show tens of thousands of clones, with around 90% seen just once and approximately 1.4% held by the top ten. Here the sequenced sample was PBMCs, taken from a patient treated with natalizumab. These receptors all come from a human donor with multiple sclerosis.

The V call is TRBV28, the J call TRBJ1-1; D may be TRBD1 (6 bases). This CDR3 has 13 amino acids. V was pared by 1 base and J by 6 bases, with 9 bases between. Per germline, CDR1 MDHEN and CDR2 SYDVKM. The CDR3 bases are TGTGCCAGCAGTTTATACAGGGTGGCTGAAGCTTTCTTT. Its translation: CASSLYRVAEAFF.

The chain uses TRBV7-9 and TRBJ1-2; 7 bases agree with TRBD1. V shed 1 base and J 6 bases; nucleotides not matched to a gene: 5. This CDR3 has 14 amino acids. The germline gives CDR1 SEHNR, CDR2 FQNEAQ (reference sequence). The CDR3 sequence: CASSLGATGNGYTF. The CDR3 nucleotides read TGTGCCAGCAGCTTAGGGGCGACAGGGAATGGCTACACCTTC.

The count of this clone is one. CDR3 in amino acids: CASSQYLGQGSQPQHF. The CDR3, as DNA: TGCGCCAGCAGCCAATACCTAGGGCAGGGCTCCCAGCCCCAGCATTTT. V and J are TRBV4-1 and TRBJ1-5; a weak D match, TRBD1 (5 bases). The germline V gene has CDR1 MGHRA and CDR2 YSYEKL. Trimming cost V 2 bases and J 7 bases, with 18 bases left between them. The length of the CDR3 is 16 residues.

The CDR3 DNA reads as TGTGCCAGCAGTTTCACAGGGTCCCTCTACGAGCAGTACTTC. This translates into CASSFTGSLYEQYF. This chain joins TRBV27 and TRBJ2-7, with D possibly being TRBD1 (6 bases). Between the trimmed V and J ends, which lost 3 bases and 3 bases, there was a span of 12 bases. Germline lookup yields CDR1 MNHEY and CDR2 SMNVEV (reference sequence). The CDR3 has 14 residues.

V and J are TRBV11-2 and TRBJ1-5; D unresolved. Trimming pared 0 bases from V and 4 bases from J, leaving 4 bases between. Germline CDR1 and CDR2: SGHAT and FQNNGV. The CDR3 is 13 amino acids. The CDR3 reads CASSLERNQPQHF. The CDR3 bases are TGTGCCAGCAGCTTAGAGAGGAATCAGCCCCAGCATTTT.

About this clone itself: The same CDR3 also results from other DNA sequences found in this sample. The rearrangement links TRBV6-1 to TRBJ1-1, with D perhaps matching TRBD1 (5 bases). The CDR3 has 14 residues. CDR1 MNHNS and CDR2 SASEGT come from the germline V gene. The V and J ends lost 8 bases and 1 base respectively, with 14 bases between them. DNA of the CDR3: TGTGCCAGCTGGGCCGGGGGACCGAACACTGAAGCTTTCTTT. Amino acid sequence: CASWAGGPNTEAFF.

V and J are TRBV7-3 and TRBJ1-4; the D gene is possibly TRBD1 (6 bases). The V end lost 5 bases, the J end lost 4 bases, and 14 bases lay between the germline ends. The germline V gene has CDR1 SGHTA and CDR2 FQGTGA. The CDR3 spans 15 residues. The DNA of the CDR3 is TGTGCCAGCAGCGAGATGGGACATCATAATGAAAAACTGTTTTTT. Translation gives CASSEMGHHNEKLFF.

CDR3 DNA: TGTGCCAGCAGCCCCGGGAGGCGGATGACAGATACGCAGTATTTT. Amino acid sequence: CASSPGRRMTDTQYF. V and J are TRBV7-9 and TRBJ2-3, with TRBD2 matching 7 bases. The length of the CDR3 is 15 residues. Germline V lookup: CDR1 SEHNR, CDR2 FQNEAQ (reference sequence). V was pared by 5 bases and J by 3 bases, with 8 bases of the junction left unmatched.

The rearrangement links TRBV15 to TRBJ2-1, with 8 bases aligning to TRBD1. V trimming: 0 bases; J trimming: 2 bases; junction bases outside the gene matches: 6. Germline V CDR1 and CDR2: LNHNV, YYDKDF (reference sequence). The CDR3 is 17 amino acids. The CDR3, as DNA: TGTGCCACCAGCAGAGAAGGGGCAGGGGGCACCTACAATGAGCAGTTCTTC. Translated: CATSREGAGGTYNEQFF.